Following are 14 T cell receptor beta chains from one sample sequenced in a study of blood T cell repertoires in COVID-19. Here immunoSEQ multiplex PCR was the method, and the copy in TCRdb shows in-frame clones only, minus some. Among 250,000 or so clones listed, roughly 85% were seen once. Source material: PBMCs or T cells enriched from blood (not recorded which). The receptor source for this set is a woman aged 45 to 65 who had been exposed to COVID-19.

J is TRBJ1-5 and V is TRBV15, with D uncertain. V was shortened by 1 base and J by 5 bases, with 9 bases between the two germline ends. CDR1 and CDR2 (germline): LNHNV, YYDKDF (reference sequence). The CDR3 is made up of 14 amino acids. CDR3 in DNA: TGTGCCACCAGCAGAGTAGGGCGGGATCAGCCCCAGCATTTT. Its translation: CATSRVGRDQPQHF.

The rearrangement uses TRBV2 and TRBJ2-5, with D perhaps TRBD2 (6 bases). CDR1 and CDR2 (germline): SNHLY, FYNNEI. The CDR3 loop spans 12 amino acids. V lost 7 bases, J lost 5 bases, and 11 bases lay in between. CDR3 amino acids: CASKEGRETQYF. DNA of the CDR3: TGTGCCAGCAAGGAGGGCCGGGAGACCCAGTACTTC.

This CDR3 reads CAISDSGVKAFF. In DNA, the CDR3 is TGTGCCATCAGTGACTCAGGGGTTAAAGCTTTCTTT. The chain has TRBV10-3 and TRBJ1-1; D may be TRBD1 (6 bases). Germline V gene sequence: CDR1 ENHRY, CDR2 SYGVKD. The CDR3 loop spans 12 amino acids. Deletions cut 3 bases from V and 9 bases from J, with 11 bases between.

The rearrangement links TRBV6-6 to TRBJ1-2; 9 bases agree with TRBD1. CDR1 MNHNY and CDR2 SVGAGI come from the germline V gene (reference sequence). V was pared by 5 bases and J by 5 bases, with 12 bases of the junction left unmatched. This CDR3 region has 16 residues. CDR3: CASSPGQGGAGYGYTF. The CDR3, as DNA: TGTGCCAGCAGTCCGGGACAGGGCGGTGCCGGGTATGGCTACACCTTC.

V is TRBV2 and J is TRBJ2-5; maybe TRBD2 (6 bases). Germline lookup yields CDR1 SNHLY and CDR2 FYNNEI. Trimming pared 8 bases from V and 2 bases from J, leaving 12 bases between. The CDR3 is 13 amino acids. The CDR3: CASGGAAQETQYF. The DNA for the CDR3 is TGTGCCAGCGGAGGGGCAGCGCAAGAGACCCAGTACTTC.

This chain joins TRBV3-1 (or the pseudogene TRBV3-2) and TRBJ2-5, with D perhaps matching TRBD1 (5 bases). CDR3 size: 15 residues. CDR1 is LGHDT and CDR2 is YNNKEL in the germline V gene (reference sequence). V lost 0 bases to trimming and J lost 3 bases, with 11 bases between them. The CDR3 here is CASSQDRIGEETQYF. CDR3 nucleotides: TGTGCCAGCAGCCAAGATAGAATAGGGGAAGAGACCCAGTACTTC.

The V call is TRBV5-1, the J call TRBJ2-7, with TRBD2 as a possible D gene (6 bases). CDR1 is SGHRS, CDR2 YFSETQ, per germline. Trimming shortened V by 2 bases and J by 3 bases, and 15 bases separated the two germline ends. The CDR3 is made up of 15 amino acids. The CDR3 DNA is TGCGCCAGCAGCTTCGGGACTCCACTCCTCTACGAGCAGTACTTC. Translation: CASSFGTPLLYEQYF.

The chain recombines TRBV19 with TRBJ1-5, with 10 bases fitting TRBD1. The CDR3 consists of 15 residues. Trimming at V came to 4 bases and at J to 6 bases, leaving 6 bases not matched to a gene. Germline lookup yields CDR1 LNHDA and CDR2 SQIVND (reference sequence). The CDR3 region is CASSTGTGESQPQHF. The CDR3 region has the DNA TGTGCCAGTAGTACTGGGACAGGGGAAAGTCAGCCCCAGCATTTT.

This clone has a single count. The rearrangement uses TRBV30 and TRBJ2-1, with 10 nucleotides matching TRBD2. Germline V gene data show CDR1 as GTSNPN and CDR2 as SVGIG (reference sequence). Trimming at V came to 0 bases and at J to 7 bases, leaving 6 bases not matched to a gene. This CDR3 is 15 amino acids long. The CDR3, as DNA: TGTGCCTGGAGTGTAGGTGCTAGCGGGGGAAATGAGCAGTTCTTC. Translated, it gives CAWSVGASGGNEQFF.

The rearrangement joins TRBV15 to TRBJ1-1, with D possibly being TRBD1 (5 bases). V lost 5 bases and J 4 bases, leaving 8 bases between the germline ends. The CDR3 extends over 12 amino acids. Germline CDR1 is LNHNV and CDR2 is YYDKDF (reference sequence). Here the CDR3 DNA reads TGTGCCACCAGCTGGGGCACCACTGAAGCTTTCTTT. It is translated as CATSWGTTEAFF.

This chain uses TRBV21-1 with TRBJ2-3; the table's D call, TRBD1, was not checked against the DNA. TRBV21-1 is a pseudogene segment. This CDR3 region has 13 residues. The CDR3 DNA reads TGTGCCAACAAACAGGGGGGCTCAGATACGCAGTATTTT. It encodes CANKQGGSDTQYF.

The V gene is TRBV9, the J gene TRBJ2-2, with TRBD1 matching 7 bases. There are 13 residues in the CDR3. The V and J ends lost 3 bases and 7 bases, in that order; junction bases with no gene match: 3. Germline CDR1 and CDR2: SGDLS and YYNGEE. The DNA for the CDR3 is TGTGCCAGCAGCGCATCAGGGGGCGGGGAGCTGTTTTTT. It yields the protein CASSASGGGELFF.

This chain connects TRBV7-6 to TRBJ1-2; D is undetermined. Germline V gene data show CDR1 as SGHVS and CDR2 as FNYEAQ. The CDR3 has 15 residues. The V end was cut by 1 base, the J end by 4 bases, with 13 bases between. The CDR3, as DNA: TGTGCCAGCAGCTTAGGTCCCAGCGAGACCTATGGCTACACCTTC. Translating it yields CASSLGPSETYGYTF.

This clone occurred once. This chain links TRBV29-1 with TRBJ1-1, with D unclear. The CDR3 totals 14 residues. Trimming cost V 6 bases and J 1 base, with 15 bases left between them. Germline CDR1 and CDR2: SQVTM and ANQGSEA. CDR3 loop: CSVDSPVRNTEAFF. The CDR3 DNA reads TGCAGCGTCGATTCGCCCGTGAGGAACACTGAAGCTTTCTTT.